This is a list of T cell receptor beta chains from one sample in a study of blood T cell repertoires in COVID-19. Method: immunoSEQ multiplex PCR; TCRdb's copy keeps in-frame clones and lacks some. The table has more than 110,000 clones, more than 60% seen once; the top ten hold roughly 9%. The sample was peripheral blood. The source is a woman between 50 and 59 years old with active or convalescent COVID-19. Each CDR3 is given with its conserved first and last residue. D genes are given only for firm matches. Part of the rows lack a size; the others show once, few, many or a class for expanded clones.

V	D	J	size	CDR3	DNA
TRBV18	NA	TRBJ1-4	NA	CASSVAANEKLFF	TGTGCCAGCTCAGTGGCAGCTAATGAAAAACTGTTTTTT
TRBV6-6	TRBD1	TRBJ2-7	NA	CASNVQGSAYEQYF	TGTGCCAGCAACGTACAGGGGTCGGCTTACGAGCAGTACTTC
TRBV2	TRBD1	TRBJ1-4	NA	CASSPTGNNEKLFF	TGTGCCAGCAGTCCGACAGGGAACAATGAAAAACTGTTTTTT
TRBV19	NA	TRBJ1-6	NA	CASSTQGYNSPLHF	TGTGCCAGTAGTACGCAGGGTTATAATTCACCCCTCCACTTT
TRBV5-1	NA	TRBJ1-1	NA	CASSWELNTEAFF	TGCGCCAGCAGCTGGGAGCTCAACACTGAAGCTTTCTTT
TRBV5-1	TRBD2	TRBJ2-2	NA	CASSLAPTSGGNTGELFF	TGCGCCAGCAGCTTGGCCCCGACTAGCGGAGGAAACACCGGGGAGCTGTTTTTT
TRBV7-6	TRBD1	TRBJ1-2	once	CASSQPGTGGGYTF	TGTGCCAGCAGTCAACCCGGGACAGGGGGCGGCTACACCTTC
TRBV7-8	NA	TRBJ2-2	NA	CASSVEQGRNTGELFF	TGTGCCAGCAGCGTAGAGCAGGGGCGGAACACCGGGGAGCTGTTTTTT
TRBV18	TRBD1	TRBJ1-2	NA	CASSPVRDRGEAGYTF	TGTGCCAGCTCACCGGTCCGGGACAGGGGAGAGGCTGGCTACACCTTC
TRBV7-3	TRBD1	TRBJ2-3	NA	CASSSRQGAADTQYF	TGTGCCAGCAGCTCCCGACAGGGGGCCGCAGATACGCAGTATTTT
TRBV6-5	NA	TRBJ2-1	once	CASNPRATYNEQFF	TGTGCCAGCAACCCCAGGGCAACCTACAATGAGCAGTTCTTC
TRBV7-6	TRBD1	TRBJ2-2	once	CASSAGTGRVGELFF	TGTGCCAGCAGCGCCGGGACAGGGAGAGTCGGGGAGCTGTTTTTT
TRBV12-3/TRBV12-4	NA	TRBJ2-1	NA	CASSGQSYNEQFF	TGTGCCAGCAGCGGACAGTCCTACAATGAGCAGTTCTTC
TRBV7-8	NA	TRBJ1-1	few	CASSLARATEAFF	TGTGCCAGCAGCTTAGCGAGGGCAACTGAAGCTTTCTTT
TRBV11-2	NA	TRBJ2-2	NA	CASSLDLRRRTGELFF	TGTGCCAGCAGCCTTGATTTGCGGCGCCGCACCGGGGAGCTGTTTTTT
TRBV7-2	NA	TRBJ1-2	NA	CASSPEGRGGYGYTF	TGTGCCAGCAGCCCCGAAGGGCGGGGCGGCTATGGCTACACCTTC
TRBV19	NA	TRBJ1-1	few	CASMGRTNTEAFF	TGTGCCAGCATGGGGCGGACGAACACTGAAGCTTTCTTT
TRBV9	NA	TRBJ2-1	NA	CASSVAGYSSYNEQFF	TGTGCCAGCAGCGTAGCGGGGTATAGCTCCTACAATGAGCAGTTCTTC
TRBV5-1	NA	TRBJ1-1	NA	CASSGLSNTEAFF	TGCGCCAGCAGCGGACTTTCCAACACTGAAGCTTTCTTT
TRBV5-1	NA	TRBJ2-7	NA	CASSNAQGYEQYF	TGCGCCAGCAGCAACGCGCAGGGTTACGAGCAGTACTTC
TRBV7-9	TRBD2	TRBJ2-3	NA	CASSFLIAGSFVTQYF	TGTGCCAGCAGCTTTCTGATAGCGGGCAGTTTTGTTACGCAGTATTTT
TRBV9	TRBD2	TRBJ2-3	NA	CASSVGAGVADTQYF	TGTGCCAGCAGCGTAGGTGCGGGAGTGGCAGATACGCAGTATTTT
TRBV11-2	NA	TRBJ2-1	NA	CASSLVGGYNEQFF	TGTGCCAGCAGCTTAGTAGGAGGATACAATGAGCAGTTCTTC
TRBV7-2	NA	TRBJ2-7	NA	CASSLAQGYEQYF	TGTGCCAGCAGCTTAGCTCAGGGGTACGAGCAGTACTTC
TRBV4-3	NA	TRBJ2-5	NA	CASSPDLPSGRETQYF	TGCGCCAGCAGCCCTGACTTACCCTCGGGTCGGGAGACCCAGTACTTC
TRBV29-1	NA	TRBJ1-1	NA	CSTGTSRNTEAFF	TGCAGCACAGGGACGAGTAGAAACACTGAAGCTTTCTTT
TRBV5-1	NA	TRBJ2-5	NA	CASSRARQETQYF	TGCGCCAGCAGCCGAGCTCGACAAGAGACCCAGTACTTC
TRBV12-5	TRBD2	TRBJ2-3	NA	CASEQTSGGAMDTQYF	TGTGCTAGTGAACAGACTAGCGGGGGGGCCATGGATACGCAGTATTTT
TRBV2	NA	TRBJ2-3	NA	CASRAEGLNTDTQYF	TGTGCCAGCAGGGCCGAGGGTTTGAATACAGATACGCAGTATTTT
TRBV19	NA	TRBJ1-1	NA	CASTEGLMNTEAFF	TGTGCCAGTACCGAGGGCCTGATGAACACTGAAGCTTTCTTT
TRBV28	NA	TRBJ1-2	NA	CASSLGRRSGGGYTF	TGTGCCAGCAGCCTCGGACGGAGGTCCGGAGGGGGCTACACCTTC
TRBV7-9	TRBD1	TRBJ2-3	NA	CASSRMSFTGQGTDTQYF	TGTGCCAGCAGCCGAATGTCTTTTACGGGACAGGGGACAGATACGCAGTATTTT